This entry lists 21 T cell receptor beta chains sequenced from one sample in a study of T-cell reconstitution after alpha-beta-depleted transplantation in children. A TCRbeta library incorporating unique molecular identifiers was prepared. Using its own MiXCR run on the PCR reads, TCRdb lists one record per CDR3 protein. The table has some 100,000 distinct CDR3 sequences, about a quarter seen once. Sequenced material: PBMCs, taken before TCRalphabeta/CD19-depleted stem cell transplant. The receptors were gathered from a boy younger than 10 with acute lymphoblastic leukemia, due to receive a stem cell transplant.

J is TRBJ2-2 and V is TRBV5-1; no definite D call. CDR1 is SGHRS, CDR2 YFSETQ, per germline. The length of the CDR3 is 14 residues. V gave up 2 bases and J gave up 2 bases, with 7 bases separating them. For the CDR3, the DNA is TGCGCCAGCAGCTTCACGTTTAACACCGGGGAGCTGTTTTTT. Its translation is CASSFTFNTGELFF.

This clonotype was detected a few times. The chain uses TRBV29-1 and TRBJ2-7; D is possibly TRBD1 or TRBD2 (5 bases each). Germline CDR1 and CDR2: SQVTM and ANQGSEA. The V gene lost 3 bases and the J gene lost 2 bases, with 17 bases spanning the gap. The CDR3 consists of 15 residues. As DNA, the CDR3 is TGCAGCGTTGAGGAGACCCGGGACGGAGCCTACGAGCAGTACTTC. It is translated as CSVEETRDGAYEQYF.

This clonotype was counted between two and nine times. The chain has TRBV5-1 and TRBJ1-2; 7 bases line up with TRBD1. Germline CDR1 is SGHRS and CDR2 is YFSETQ. This CDR3 has 16 amino acids. The J segment lost 6 bases and the V segment lost 3 bases, leaving 14 bases of the junction unmatched. The CDR3 reads CASSSTGTERIHGYTF. The DNA of the CDR3 is TGCGCCAGCAGCTCTACCGGGACAGAAAGGATCCATGGCTACACCTTC. The variable domain in full, completed from reference TRBV5-1 and TRBJ1-2, reads KAGVTQTPRYLIKTRGQQVTLSCSPISGHRSVSWYQQTPGQGLQFLFEYFSETQRNKGNFPGRFSGRQFSNSRSEMNVSTLELGDSALYLCASSSTGTERIHGYTFGSGTRLTVV.

V is TRBV4-2 and J is TRBJ2-5, with 7 bases lining up with TRBD2. J lost 2 bases, V lost 0 bases, and 9 bases had no gene match. Germline V gene sequence: CDR1 LGHNA, CDR2 YNFKEQ. The CDR3 covers 17 residues. The CDR3 sequence: CASSQDGASGGQETQYF. Written as DNA, the CDR3 is TGTGCCAGCAGCCAAGATGGGGCTAGCGGAGGTCAAGAGACCCAGTACTTC.

V is TRBV28 and J is TRBJ2-3; TRBD2 is a possible D gene (7 bases). The V gene lost 3 bases and the J gene lost 3 bases, with 22 bases spanning the gap. Germline V gene sequence: CDR1 MDHEN, CDR2 SYDVKM. The CDR3 consists of 18 residues. The CDR3 reads CASSFGVRGGAGTDTQYF. The DNA of the CDR3 is TGTGCCAGCAGTTTTGGGGTTAGGGGGGGCGCAGGGACAGATACGCAGTATTTT.

J is TRBJ2-5 and V is TRBV7-6; D assignment may be TRBD1 or TRBD2 (5 bases each). The CDR3 runs to 17 residues. Germline V CDR1 and CDR2: SGHVS, FNYEAQ. Trimming removed 2 bases from V and 2 bases from J, with 18 bases in between. The CDR3 nucleotides are TGTGCCAGCAGCTTACGAGGGGCCCTCGACCCGCAAGAGACCCAGTACTTC. It encodes CASSLRGALDPQETQYF.

For this clonotype: The junction does not match germline at one end; this may be a read error. The gene calls are TRBV5-1 and TRBJ2-4; D is ambiguous. The germline gives CDR1 SGHRS, CDR2 YFSETQ. The CDR3 consists of 14 residues. Here the CDR3 DNA reads TGCGCCAACAGCTTGGACGTAGCCAAAAACATTCAGTACTTC. Protein product: CANSLDVAKNIQYF.

This clonotype was seen a handful of times. The chain is built from TRBV7-2 and TRBJ1-1; D perhaps matches TRBD1 (6 bases). Trimming took 3 bases from V and 5 from J, leaving 10 bases between them. The CDR3 length is 13 residues. The germline V gene encodes CDR1 SGHTA and CDR2 FQGNSA. CDR3 region: CASSLGAVTEAFF. In DNA form, the CDR3 reads TGTGCCAGCAGCTTGGGGGCTGTAACTGAAGCTTTCTTT.

The chain carries TRBV6-2 or TRBV6-3 and TRBJ2-1; 10 nucleotides match TRBD2. The V gene's germline CDR1 is MNHEY and CDR2 SVGEGT. The CDR3 is 15 amino acids. Trimming at V came to 6 bases and at J to 7 bases, leaving 9 bases not matched to a gene. The CDR3 nucleotides read TGTGCCAGCAGCCCTAGCGGGAGAAACGGGAATGAGCAGTTCTTC. The encoded protein is CASSPSGRNGNEQFF.

This clonotype has a handful of counts. The V and J genes are TRBV20-1 and TRBJ1-5; maybe TRBD1 (5 bases). This CDR3 is 16 amino acids long. Germline V CDR1 and CDR2: DFQATT, SNEGSKA (reference sequence). With 0 bases removed from V and 1 base from J, the gap between germline ends came to 13 bases. The CDR3 loop reads CSARDRGRASNQPQHF. In nucleotides, the CDR3 is TGCAGTGCTAGAGATCGTGGCAGGGCGAGCAATCAGCCCCAGCATTTT.

There are a few counts of this clonotype. This chain links TRBV4-3 with TRBJ1-2, with D perhaps TRBD1 (5 bases). CDR1 LGHNA and CDR2 YSLEER come from the germline V gene. Between the trimmed V and J ends, which lost 1 base and 9 bases, there was a span of 15 bases. The CDR3 has 14 residues. As DNA, the CDR3 is TGCGCCAGCAGCCAAGGGGGACGGACTTTGAGCTACACCTTC. Protein: CASSQGGRTLSYTF.

The gene calls are TRBV12-3 or TRBV12-4 and TRBJ1-4; 9 nucleotides match TRBD1. V gave up 5 bases and J gave up 8 bases; unmatched junction bases: 12. The CDR3 consists of 16 residues. DNA for the CDR3: TGTGCCAGCAGTCCGGCCGGGACAGGGAACAAGGAAAAACTGTTTTTT. Translation: CASSPAGTGNKEKLFF.

The chain recombines TRBV20-1 with TRBJ1-4; TRBD1 is a possible D gene (6 bases). The CDR3 loop spans 13 amino acids. Germline loops: CDR1 DFQATT, CDR2 SNEGSKA (reference sequence). V gave up 6 bases and J gave up 8 bases, with 16 bases separating them. The CDR3 DNA follows: TGCAGTGCCCAGACAGGTGGAAAGGAAAAACTGTTTTTT. It specifies CSAQTGGKEKLFF.

The chain recombines TRBV2 with TRBJ1-3; no reliable D call. Per the germline V gene, CDR1 is SNHLY and CDR2 is FYNNEI. Between the trimmed V and J ends, which lost 7 bases and 4 bases, there was a span of 8 bases. This CDR3 has 12 amino acids. For the CDR3, the DNA is TGTGCCAGCAACGATGGAGGAAACACCATATATTTT. Its translation: CASNDGGNTIYF.

This clonotype was picked up a small number of times. V usage is TRBV10-3 and J usage is TRBJ1-2; D is undetermined. This CDR3 has 13 residues. Trimming removed 10 bases from V and 1 base from J, with 13 bases in between. Germline V gene lookup returns CDR1 ENHRY and CDR2 SYGVKD. The CDR3 reads CATRGRSNYGYTF. In nucleotides, the CDR3 is TGTGCCACCCGGGGAAGGAGTAACTATGGCTACACCTTC.

V is TRBV5-1 and J is TRBJ1-5; no firm D call. Germline V gene sequence: CDR1 SGHRS, CDR2 YFSETQ. This CDR3 region has 14 residues. Deletions cut 1 base from V and 7 bases from J, with 12 bases between. The CDR3 spells CASSLQGIGQPQHF. The CDR3 nucleotides read TGCGCCAGCAGCTTGCAAGGAATCGGGCAGCCCCAGCATTTT.

The chain employs TRBV29-1 and TRBJ2-1; D uncertain. V was cut by 3 bases and J by 4 bases, with 10 bases left in between. The germline V gene has CDR1 SQVTM and CDR2 ANQGSEA. This CDR3 is built from 13 residues. In DNA, the CDR3 is TGCAGCGTTGATAGGGTTTCATACAATGAGCAGTTCTTC. Protein product: CSVDRVSYNEQFF.

This clonotype has only a few counts. The CDR3 spells CASSLASPSSGAYEQYF. The DNA for the CDR3 is TGTGCCAGCAGCTTAGCTTCTCCTTCTAGCGGGGCCTACGAGCAGTACTTC. This chain connects TRBV7-8 to TRBJ2-7; 9 nucleotides line up with TRBD2. Looked up from germline, CDR1 is SGHVS and CDR2 is FQNEAQ. With 0 bases clipped from V and 2 bases from J, the junction kept 8 bases outside the gene matches. The CDR3 has 17 amino acids. The whole variable domain, filled in from reference TRBV7-8 and TRBJ2-7, reads GAGVSQSPRYKVAKRGQDVALRCDPISGHVSLFWYQQALGQGPEFLTYFQNEAQLDKSGLPSDRFFAERPEGSVSTLKIQRTQQEDSAVYLCASSLASPSSGAYEQYFGPGTRLTVT.

V and J are TRBV24-1 and TRBJ2-1; either TRBD1 or TRBD2 may fit D (6 bases each). Trimming cost V 1 base and J 6 bases, with 18 bases left between them. The CDR3 totals 17 residues. The germline CDR1 and CDR2 sequences are KGHDR and SFDVKD. This chain's CDR3 is CATSDFLSGEGGNEQFF. The CDR3, as DNA: TGTGCCACCAGTGATTTCCTGAGCGGAGAGGGGGGCAATGAGCAGTTCTTC.

J is TRBJ2-3 and V is TRBV29-1; 8 bases agree with TRBD2. Germline CDR1 is SQVTM and CDR2 is ANQGSEA. This CDR3 contains 13 residues. Losses at the gene ends were 6 bases for V and 4 bases for J; bases not matched to a gene: 6. The CDR3 loop is CSVNSGKADTQYF. CDR3 nucleotides: TGCAGCGTCAATAGCGGGAAAGCAGATACGCAGTATTTT.

Only a few counts were recorded for this clonotype. The V gene is TRBV29-1, the J gene TRBJ2-6; 8 positions agree with TRBD2. Germline trimming cut 7 bases from V and 2 bases from J; bases unmatched to any gene: 7. Germline CDR1 and CDR2: SQVTM and ANQGSEA. This CDR3 is 15 amino acids long. The CDR3, as DNA: TGCAGCGCCTCGGGGGGGGATACTGGGGCCAACGTCCTGACTTTC. This gives the protein CSASGGDTGANVLTF.